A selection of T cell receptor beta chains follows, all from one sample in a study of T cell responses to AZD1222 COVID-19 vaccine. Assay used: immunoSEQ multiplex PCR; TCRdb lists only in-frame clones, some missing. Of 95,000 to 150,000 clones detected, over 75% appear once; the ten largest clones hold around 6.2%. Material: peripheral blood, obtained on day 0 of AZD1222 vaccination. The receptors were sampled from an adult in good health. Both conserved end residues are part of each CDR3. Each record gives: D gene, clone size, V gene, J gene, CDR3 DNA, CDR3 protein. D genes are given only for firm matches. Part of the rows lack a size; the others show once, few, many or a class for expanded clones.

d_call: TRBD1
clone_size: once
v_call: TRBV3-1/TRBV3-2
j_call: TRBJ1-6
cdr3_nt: TGTGCCAGCAGCCAAGACGCCCGATCGACAGGGCCCGCCGGATTTCGCTCACCCCTCCACTTT
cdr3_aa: CASSQDARSTGPAGFRSPLHF

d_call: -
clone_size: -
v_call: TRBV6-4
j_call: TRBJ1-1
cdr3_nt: TGTGCCAGCCAAGCGGGCTCAAACACTGAAGCTTTCTTT
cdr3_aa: CASQAGSNTEAFF

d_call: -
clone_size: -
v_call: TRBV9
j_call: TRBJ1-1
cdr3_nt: TGTGCCAGCAGCGTAGCTCCCCTGAACACTGAAGCTTTCTTT
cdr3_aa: CASSVAPLNTEAFF

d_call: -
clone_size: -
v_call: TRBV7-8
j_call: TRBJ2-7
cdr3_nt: TGTGCCAGCAGAGGGGGGAAACAGGGTAAGTCCCACGAGCAGTACTTC
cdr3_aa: CASRGGKQGKSHEQYF

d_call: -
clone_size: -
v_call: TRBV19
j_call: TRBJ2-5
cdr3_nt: TGTGCCAGTAGTAGTGAAGAGACCCAGTACTTC
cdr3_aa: CASSSEETQYF

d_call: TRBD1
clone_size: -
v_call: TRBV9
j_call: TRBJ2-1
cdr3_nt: TGTGCCAGCAGCGTGGGACAGGGGTTCGACAATGAGCAGTTCTTC
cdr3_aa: CASSVGQGFDNEQFF

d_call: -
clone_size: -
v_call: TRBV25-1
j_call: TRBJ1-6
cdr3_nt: TGTGCCAGCAGTGAATTACCGGGGGTCCTCGGGTCACCCCTCCACTTT
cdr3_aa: CASSELPGVLGSPLHF

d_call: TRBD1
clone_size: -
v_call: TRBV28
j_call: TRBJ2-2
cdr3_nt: TGTGCCAGCGTCCCAGGGGGCTCGGGCGGGGAGCTGTTTTTT
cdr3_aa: CASVPGGSGGELFF

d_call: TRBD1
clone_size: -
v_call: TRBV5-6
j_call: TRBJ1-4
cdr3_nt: TGTGCCAGCAGCCCGGCCGGGGCAGGGGGTGAAAAACTGTTTTTT
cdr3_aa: CASSPAGAGGEKLFF

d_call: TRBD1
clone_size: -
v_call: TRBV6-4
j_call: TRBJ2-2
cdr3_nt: TGTGCCAGCTCCACAGGGGTTGGGACCGGGGAGCTGTTTTTT
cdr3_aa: CASSTGVGTGELFF

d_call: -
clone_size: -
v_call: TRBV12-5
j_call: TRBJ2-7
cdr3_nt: TGTGCTAGTGGTTTGTCCCAGGGGCTACGCCACGAGCAGTACTTC
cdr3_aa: CASGLSQGLRHEQYF

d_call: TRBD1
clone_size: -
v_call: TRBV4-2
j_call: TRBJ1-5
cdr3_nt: TGTGCCAGCAGCCAAGATGCCAGGGGGGGTCAGCCCCAGCATTTT
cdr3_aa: CASSQDARGGQPQHF

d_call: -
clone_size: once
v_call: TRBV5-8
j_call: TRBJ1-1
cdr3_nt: TGTGCCAGCAGGGCCGGCCCAGGGATAGTGACTGAAGCTTTCTTT
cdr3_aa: CASRAGPGIVTEAFF

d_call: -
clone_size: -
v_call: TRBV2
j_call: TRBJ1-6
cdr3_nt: TGTGCCAGCAGTGAATCTCAGGCAGGGGAATCACCCCTCCACTTT
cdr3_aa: CASSESQAGESPLHF

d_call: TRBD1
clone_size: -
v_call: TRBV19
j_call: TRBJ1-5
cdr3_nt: TGTGCCAGTAGTATAGGCCTGGGACAGGGTGGAGGCTCAAATAGCAATCAGCCCCAGCATTTT
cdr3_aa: CASSIGLGQGGGSNSNQPQHF

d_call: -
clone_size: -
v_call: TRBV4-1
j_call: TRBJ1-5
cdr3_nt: TGCGCCAGCAGCCAAGTCGTTGGTAGCAATCAGCCCCAGCATTTT
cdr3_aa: CASSQVVGSNQPQHF

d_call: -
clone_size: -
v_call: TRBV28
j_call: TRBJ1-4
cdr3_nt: TGTGCCAGCAGGACGGAAGGGAATGAAAAACTGTTTTTT
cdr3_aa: CASRTEGNEKLFF

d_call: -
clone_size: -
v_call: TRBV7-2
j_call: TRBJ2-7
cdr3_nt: TGTGCCAGCAGCTCCCTCCCCTCCTACGAGCAGTACTTC
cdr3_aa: CASSSLPSYEQYF

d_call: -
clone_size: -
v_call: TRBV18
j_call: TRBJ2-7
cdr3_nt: TGTGCCAGCTCATGGGCTAACCCCGGTGAGCAGTACTTC
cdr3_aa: CASSWANPGEQYF

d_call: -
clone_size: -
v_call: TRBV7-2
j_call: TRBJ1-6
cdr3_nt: TGTGCCAGCAGGGGGGTCAGCTCCTATAATTCACCCCTCCACTTT
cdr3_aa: CASRGVSSYNSPLHF

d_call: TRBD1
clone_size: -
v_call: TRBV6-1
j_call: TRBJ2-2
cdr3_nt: TGTGCCAGCAGTTCCGGGGACAGGGTGGTCGGGGAGCTGTTTTTT
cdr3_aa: CASSSGDRVVGELFF

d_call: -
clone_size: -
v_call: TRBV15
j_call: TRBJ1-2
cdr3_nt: TGTGCCACCAGCAGCCTGGACTATGGCTACACCTTC
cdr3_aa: CATSSLDYGYTF

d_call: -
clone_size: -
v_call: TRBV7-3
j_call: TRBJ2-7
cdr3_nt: TGTGCCAGCAGCCAGGACGGCTACGAGCAGTACTTC
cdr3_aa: CASSQDGYEQYF

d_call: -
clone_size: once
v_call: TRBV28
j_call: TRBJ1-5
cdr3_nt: TGTGCCAGCAGTCCCCCGCTAGCCTCCCAGCATTTT
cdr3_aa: CASSPPLASQHF

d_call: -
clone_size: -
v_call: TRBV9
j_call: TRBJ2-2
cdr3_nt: TGTGCCAGCAGCGTACAGACCAGAGGGCAGCATAGCGGGGAGCTGTTTTTT
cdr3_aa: CASSVQTRGQHSGELFF

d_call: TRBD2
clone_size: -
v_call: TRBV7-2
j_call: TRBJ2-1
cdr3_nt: TGTGCCAGCAGCTTAGCGGCTAGCGGGGGGGCCCACGAGTTCTTC
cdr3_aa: CASSLAASGGAHEFF

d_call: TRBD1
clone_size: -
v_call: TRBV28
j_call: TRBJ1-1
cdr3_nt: TGTGCCAGCAGTCCCTCGAGCCACAGGGGGACTGAAGCTTTCTTT
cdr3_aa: CASSPSSHRGTEAFF

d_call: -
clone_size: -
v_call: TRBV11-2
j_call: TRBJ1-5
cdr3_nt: TGTGCCAGCAGCTTTGGATCCGGCAATCAGCCCCAGCATTTT
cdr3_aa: CASSFGSGNQPQHF

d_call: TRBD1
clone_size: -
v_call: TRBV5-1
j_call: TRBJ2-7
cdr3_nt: TGCGCCAGCAGCTCTGGACAGGGGAATTACGAGCAGTACTTC
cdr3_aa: CASSSGQGNYEQYF

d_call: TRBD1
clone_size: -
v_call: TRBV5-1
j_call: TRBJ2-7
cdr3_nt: TGCGCCAGCAGCAGGGACAGGAGGGAGCAGTACTTC
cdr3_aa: CASSRDRREQYF

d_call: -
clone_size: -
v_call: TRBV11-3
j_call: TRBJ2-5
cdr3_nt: TGTGCCAGCAGCCAGGACATGGGAAAAGAAGAGACCCAGTACTTC
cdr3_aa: CASSQDMGKEETQYF

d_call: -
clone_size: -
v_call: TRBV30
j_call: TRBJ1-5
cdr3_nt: TGTGCCTGGAGTCTAGGCAGCGATCAGCCCCAGCATTTT
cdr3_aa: CAWSLGSDQPQHF

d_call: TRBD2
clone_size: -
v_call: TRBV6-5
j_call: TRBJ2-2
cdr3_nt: TGTGCCAGTGGTAGCGGGGGGGCCATCAGCGGGGAGCTGTTTTTT
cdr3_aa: CASGSGGAISGELFF

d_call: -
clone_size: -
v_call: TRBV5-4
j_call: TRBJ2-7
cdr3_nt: TGTGCCAGCAGCTTTGGTGGCGAGCAGTACTTC
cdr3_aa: CASSFGGEQYF

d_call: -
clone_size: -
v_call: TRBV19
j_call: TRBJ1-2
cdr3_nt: TGTGCCAGTAATCGGTCGGGGGGCACGACCTATGGCTACACCTTC
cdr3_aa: CASNRSGGTTYGYTF

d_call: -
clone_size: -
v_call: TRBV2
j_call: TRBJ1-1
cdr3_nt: TGTGCCAGCAGTGTCAGGGGCTCCCAGTACACTGAAGCTTTCTTT
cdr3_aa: CASSVRGSQYTEAFF

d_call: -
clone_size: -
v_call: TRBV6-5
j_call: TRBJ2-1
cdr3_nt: TGTGCCAGCAGGCCCCCAGCAGGGTCCTACAATGAGCAGTTCTTC
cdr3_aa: CASRPPAGSYNEQFF

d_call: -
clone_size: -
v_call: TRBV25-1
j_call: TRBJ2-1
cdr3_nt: TGTGCCAGCAGTCCCTACGTCTGGGAGCAGTTCTTC
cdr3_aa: CASSPYVWEQFF

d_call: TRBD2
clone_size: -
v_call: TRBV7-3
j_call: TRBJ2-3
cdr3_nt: TGTGCCAGCAGCTTGGGACTAGCGGGGGGCACAGATACGCAGTATTTT
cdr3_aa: CASSLGLAGGTDTQYF

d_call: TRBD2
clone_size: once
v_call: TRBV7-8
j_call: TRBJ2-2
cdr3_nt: TGTGCCAGCAGCCACAGCGGGGCTAGCGTAATCGGGGAGCTGTTTTTT
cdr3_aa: CASSHSGASVIGELFF

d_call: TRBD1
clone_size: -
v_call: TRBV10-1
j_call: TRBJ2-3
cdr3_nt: TGCGCCAGCCAACAGGGGCTCGGTGGCACAGATACGCAGTATTTT
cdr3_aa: CASQQGLGGTDTQYF

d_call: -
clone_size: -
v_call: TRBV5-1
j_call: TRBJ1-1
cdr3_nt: TGCGCCAGCAAGACCGGGGGGATGAGAACTGAAGCTTTCTTT
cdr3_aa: CASKTGGMRTEAFF